This passage covers 19 T cell receptor beta chains from one sample sequenced in a study of blood T cell repertoires in COVID-19. Repertoires were generated with immunoSEQ multiplex PCR, while TCRdb's copy carries only in-frame clones and drops some. This repertoire shows 140,000 to 150,000 clones, 75% to 90% found once; its top ten account for 1.5% to 2%. Sample: peripheral blood. The receptors originated from a woman aged 45-65 years with acute or convalescent COVID-19.

The V gene is TRBV27, the J gene TRBJ2-7; 7 bases fit TRBD1. Germline CDR1 is MNHEY and CDR2 is SMNVEV (reference sequence). With 2 bases clipped from V and 3 bases from J, the junction kept 10 bases outside the gene matches. The CDR3 spans 16 residues. Here the CDR3 reads CASSLLSRTGIYEQYF. DNA for the CDR3: TGTGCCAGCAGTTTACTGTCAAGGACAGGTATCTACGAGCAGTACTTC.

The V call is TRBV3-1 (or the pseudogene TRBV3-2), the J call TRBJ2-5, with 9 bases lining up with TRBD2. V was clipped by 1 base and J by 2 bases; unmatched bases: 2. Per the germline V gene, CDR1 is LGHDT and CDR2 is YNNKEL (reference sequence). The CDR3 has 15 residues. The CDR3 protein is CASSQGTSEQETQYF. DNA for the CDR3: TGTGCCAGCAGCCAAGGGACTAGCGAACAAGAGACCCAGTACTTC.

J is TRBJ2-5 and V is TRBV19; D perhaps matches TRBD2 (7 bases). The CDR3 is 15 amino acids. CDR1 LNHDA and CDR2 SQIVND come from the germline V gene (reference sequence). Trimming left V 4 bases short and J 1 base short, with 13 bases between. This CDR3 reads CASSTTGGPQETQYF. The CDR3 region has the DNA TGTGCCAGTAGTACTACGGGGGGCCCCCAAGAGACCCAGTACTTC.

The CDR3 DNA follows: TGTGCCAGCAGTTTAAATGGGCAGGGGGGACCCTACGAGCAGTACTTC. Translating it yields CASSLNGQGGPYEQYF. The V gene is TRBV27, the J gene TRBJ2-7, with D perhaps TRBD1 (7 bases). Germline V gene lookup returns CDR1 MNHEY and CDR2 SMNVEV (reference sequence). The length of the CDR3 is 16 residues. Between the trimmed V and J ends, which lost 2 bases and 2 bases, there was a span of 16 bases.

The V gene is TRBV5-1, the J gene TRBJ1-6, with 9 bases lining up with TRBD1. Trimming at V came to 2 bases and at J to 8 bases, leaving 14 bases not matched to a gene. Germline V lookup: CDR1 SGHRS, CDR2 YFSETQ. The CDR3 is 18 residues long. CDR3 in DNA: TGCGCCAGCAGCTTCCAGGGACAGAGGACAGGGGCCTATTCACCCCTCCACTTT. Protein product: CASSFQGQRTGAYSPLHF.

The chain joins TRBV5-4 to TRBJ1-1; no reliable D call. CDR3 length equals 13 residues. Trimming stripped 1 base from V and 2 bases from J, with 6 bases between. Germline V lookup: CDR1 SGHNT, CDR2 YYREEE (reference sequence). The CDR3 nucleotides are TGTGCCAGCAGCTTGCCCGGTAACACTGAAGCTTTCTTT. The encoded protein is CASSLPGNTEAFF.

The chain couples TRBV7-9 to TRBJ2-5; D is possibly TRBD1 (6 bases). The CDR3 consists of 15 residues. V lost 4 bases and J 5 bases, leaving 17 bases between the germline ends. Per the germline V gene, CDR1 is SEHNR and CDR2 is FQNEAQ (reference sequence). In DNA form, the CDR3 reads TGTGCCAGCAGCTACAGGGACCCCCTGAGGGAGACCCAGTACTTC. Protein product: CASSYRDPLRETQYF. Complete variable domain (other parts from reference TRBV7-9 and TRBJ2-5): DTGVSQNPRHKITKRGQNVTFRCDPISEHNRLYWYRQTLGQGPEFLTYFQNEAQLEKSRLLSDRFSAERPKGSFSTLEIQRTEQGDSAMYLCASSYRDPLRETQYFGPGTRLLVL.

The gene calls are TRBV9 and TRBJ1-1, with no clear D. The germline V and J ends were trimmed by 0 bases and 1 base, with 7 bases remaining between them. There are 14 residues in the CDR3. The germline CDR1 and CDR2 sequences are SGDLS and YYNGEE. CDR3 amino acids: CASSVAPQNTEAFF. The CDR3 nucleotides read TGTGCCAGCAGCGTAGCTCCACAGAACACTGAAGCTTTCTTT.

J is TRBJ2-1 and V is TRBV28; tentative D call: TRBD2 (7 bases). Germline CDR1 is MDHEN and CDR2 is SYDVKM. Trimming stripped 3 bases from V and 7 bases from J, with 10 bases between. This CDR3 comprises 13 residues. As DNA, the CDR3 is TGTGCCAGCAGTTTGCGGGGGCGGAATGAGCAGTTCTTC. Translation gives CASSLRGRNEQFF.

CDR3 bases: TGCGCCAGCAGCTTACAGGGGCAGAATGAGCAGTTCTTC. Protein: CASSLQGQNEQFF. The chain carries TRBV5-1 and TRBJ2-1; the match to TRBD1 covers 7 bases. The V gene end was trimmed by 2 bases and the J gene end by 7 bases; junction bases not matched to a gene: 3. This CDR3 is 13 amino acids long. Germline CDR1 and CDR2: SGHRS and YFSETQ.

The chain employs TRBV18 and TRBJ1-1, with 11 bases lining up with TRBD1. Germline loops: CDR1 KGHSH, CDR2 LQKENI. Unmatched junction bases numbered 12, after V lost 4 bases and J lost 5 bases. The CDR3 is 17 residues long. DNA for the CDR3: TGTGCCAGCTCACTCGAGACAGCCGGGACAGGGGGGACTGAAGCTTTCTTT. Amino acids: CASSLETAGTGGTEAFF.

This sequence joins TRBV7-3 and TRBJ1-2, with 8 bases aligning to TRBD1. The V segment lost 5 bases and the J segment 4 bases; nucleotides outside the gene matches: 6. The CDR3 runs 14 residues. CDR1 SGHTA and CDR2 FQGTGA come from the germline V gene. DNA for the CDR3: TGTGCCAGCAGCCCATCAGGGGGCCGCTATGGCTACACCTTC. This encodes CASSPSGGRYGYTF.

V gene TRBV19 combines with J gene TRBJ2-1; tentatively, D is TRBD1 (6 bases). The CDR3 covers 11 residues. From germline, CDR1 is LNHDA and CDR2 SQIVND (reference sequence). V lost 7 bases to trimming and J lost 14 bases, with 15 bases between them. This chain's CDR3 is CASKTPAGEFF. CDR3 nucleotides: TGTGCCAGTAAAACCCCGGCAGGGGAGTTCTTC.

This clone was seen only a few times. The chain combines TRBV2 with TRBJ1-4; D unclear. CDR3 length: 9 residues. Germline values: CDR1 SNHLY, CDR2 FYNNEI. The CDR3 spells CSHGEKLFF. CDR3 sequence (DNA): TGTTCACACGGGGAAAAACTGTTTTTT.

This chain uses TRBV7-8 with TRBJ1-2; no definite D call. This CDR3 comprises 14 residues. Trimming stripped 3 bases from V and 2 bases from J, with 10 bases between. Germline loops: CDR1 SGHVS, CDR2 FQNEAQ. The CDR3 sequence is CASSFPTGNYGYTF. The CDR3 bases are TGTGCCAGCAGCTTTCCAACGGGAAACTATGGCTACACCTTC.

This clone was observed a few times. V and J are TRBV6-5 and TRBJ2-3, with TRBD2 matching 7 bases. This CDR3 has 15 residues. The germline gives CDR1 MNHEY, CDR2 SVGAGI. J lost 4 bases, V lost 6 bases, and 10 bases had no gene match. DNA of the CDR3: TGTGCCAGCAGCCGGCGCGGGGGTATTCCAGATACGCAGTATTTT. This codes for CASSRRGGIPDTQYF.

This clone was detected only a few times. V is TRBV29-1 and J is TRBJ2-3; a possible D gene is TRBD2 (7 bases). This CDR3 region has 14 residues. V shed 4 bases and J shed 2 bases, with 13 bases lying between them. Germline CDR1 and CDR2: SQVTM and ANQGSEA. The CDR3 region has the DNA TGCAGCGTTGCACAGGGAGGGATCACAGATACGCAGTATTTT. Translated: CSVAQGGITDTQYF.

This clone was seen a single time. The rearrangement uses TRBV14 and TRBJ2-1; D may be TRBD2 (5 bases). Germline V gene data show CDR1 as SGHDN and CDR2 as FVKESK. The CDR3 covers 14 residues. V gave up 4 bases and J gave up 8 bases, with 15 bases separating them. CDR3 in DNA: TGTGCCAGCAGCCCTCCGGGGTCATGGTATGAGCAGTTCTTC. The encoded protein is CASSPPGSWYEQFF.

The rearrangement joins TRBV14 to TRBJ2-1; D is undetermined. Germline V lookup: CDR1 SGHDN, CDR2 FVKESK. Deletions cut 1 base from V and 3 bases from J, with 13 bases between. The CDR3 is made up of 16 amino acids. The CDR3 here is CASSQVGVGGYNEQFF. The CDR3 region has the DNA TGTGCCAGCAGCCAAGTTGGCGTCGGCGGCTACAATGAGCAGTTCTTC. Drawing the rest from reference TRBV14 and TRBJ2-1, the complete variable domain is EAGVTQFPSHSVIEKGQTVTLRCDPISGHDNLYWYRRVMGKEIKFLLHFVKESKQDESGMPNNRFLAERTGGTYSTLKVQPAELEDSGVYFCASSQVGVGGYNEQFFGPGTRLTVL.